This paragraph reports one T cell receptor (beta chain). The entry originates in a study of blood T cell repertoires in COVID-19. Across the study: PBMCs, B-cell-depleted T cells, or T cells provided the cDNA or gDNA that made up the material.

Profiling relied on immunoSEQ multiplex PCR, and the TCRdb table lists in-frame clones only, not all of them. The repertoire consists of under 200,000 clones, with about nine tenths occurring once and the leading ten covering about 0.72%. This CDR3 region has 15 residues. The germline gives CDR1 MDHEN, CDR2 SYDVKM. Trimming cost V 8 bases and J 8 bases; bases outside gene matches: 9. The sequence came from a woman between 70 and 85 years old with acute or convalescent COVID-19. The gene calls are TRBV28 and TRBJ2-1; 13 bases align to TRBD2. What was sequenced was peripheral blood. The CDR3: CASAIPGLAGHEQFF. Written as DNA, the CDR3 is TGTGCCAGCGCCATTCCGGGACTAGCGGGACATGAGCAGTTCTTC.